These 24 T cell receptor beta chains were all obtained from the same sample, sequenced in a study of shared clonotypes between healthy human individuals. Profiled with immunoSEQ multiplex PCR; TCRdb holds only in-frame clones, not every one. The table shows around 2.5 million clones, with under 95% occurring only once. What was sequenced was naive CD4+ T cells from PBMCs. Sample subset: CD45RA+ positively selected. The source is a man younger than 35 in good health. Some clones in this sample may be carry-over from other donors' samples.

The CDR3 nucleotides are TGTGCCTGGGGTAGCAGGGTGGCTGAAGCTTTCTTT. This sequence encodes CAWGSRVAEAFF. V and J are TRBV30 and TRBJ1-1; maybe TRBD1 (5 bases). The CDR3 runs to 12 residues. V was clipped by 5 bases and J by 6 bases, with 13 bases between them. Germline CDR1 GTSNPN, CDR2 SVGIG (reference sequence).

This chain links TRBV6-5 with TRBJ1-2; unclear D gene. Trimming removed 8 bases from V and 2 bases from J, with 9 bases in between. The CDR3 has 12 amino acids. Germline V lookup: CDR1 MNHEY, CDR2 SVGAGI. CDR3 bases: TGTGCCAGCCCCTGTCTCAACTATGGCTACACCTTC. Residues: CASPCLNYGYTF.

This clone has a single count. The rearrangement links TRBV29-1 to TRBJ2-2; maybe TRBD2 (6 bases). Germline V lookup: CDR1 SQVTM, CDR2 ANQGSEA. The CDR3 loop spans 13 amino acids. The V gene lost 5 bases and the J gene lost 3 bases, with 10 bases spanning the gap. CDR3 nucleotides: TGCAGCGTTATGGGACTCTACACCGGGGAGCTGTTTTTT. It is translated as CSVMGLYTGELFF.

As for this clone: Since a much larger clone is just one base distant, this may be a read error. The chain combines TRBV5-1 with TRBJ2-5; D remains ambiguous. CDR1 and CDR2 (germline): SGHRS, YFSETQ. The CDR3 totals 13 residues. With 0 bases removed from V and 2 bases from J, the gap between germline ends came to 5 bases. The DNA of the CDR3 is TGCGCCAGCAGCTTGGAACAGCAAGAGACCCAGTACTTC. Protein: CASSLEQQETQYF.

V is TRBV2 and J is TRBJ1-1; the D gene is possibly TRBD1 (5 bases). With 5 bases removed from V and 4 bases from J, the gap between germline ends came to 23 bases. Germline values: CDR1 SNHLY, CDR2 FYNNEI. The CDR3 totals 17 residues. CDR3 nucleotide sequence: TGTGCCAGCAGTTGGGGAGAACCGAAACAAACAGGCACTGAAGCTTTCTTT. The encoded protein is CASSWGEPKQTGTEAFF.

V and J are TRBV7-9 and TRBJ2-7; D might be TRBD1 (6 bases). The CDR3 extends over 12 amino acids. Germline V gene data show CDR1 as SEHNR and CDR2 as FQNEAQ (reference sequence). V gave up 6 bases and J gave up 9 bases, with 15 bases separating them. DNA of the CDR3: TGTGCCAGCAGTGGACAGCCTACGGTGCAGTACTTC. It encodes CASSGQPTVQYF.

V usage is TRBV9 and J usage is TRBJ2-3; D perhaps matches TRBD2 (6 bases). The V end was cut by 0 bases, the J end by 2 bases, with 16 bases between. CDR1 is SGDLS, CDR2 YYNGEE, per germline. The CDR3 extends over 17 amino acids. DNA of the CDR3: TGTGCCAGCAGCGTAGAGGAAGCGGAGGGACCCACAGATACGCAGTATTTT. Protein: CASSVEEAEGPTDTQYF.

The CDR3 reads CASSYRSGAGNTIYF. For the CDR3, the DNA is TGTGCCAGCAGTTACCGATCAGGGGCTGGAAACACCATATATTTT. The chain links TRBV6-5 to TRBJ1-3, with TRBD1 as a possible D gene (6 bases). V was trimmed by 2 bases and J by 2 bases, leaving 10 bases between them. This CDR3 is built from 15 residues. From germline, CDR1 is MNHEY and CDR2 SVGAGI.

The rearrangement links TRBV25-1 to TRBJ2-7; perhaps TRBD1 as D (7 bases). Trimming left V 1 base short and J 4 bases short, with 14 bases between. Germline CDR1 MGHDK, CDR2 SYGVNS. The CDR3 spans 15 residues. CDR3 region: CASSEFGRGAYEQYF. Written as DNA, the CDR3 is TGTGCCAGCAGTGAATTTGGCAGGGGGGCTTACGAGCAGTACTTC.

CDR3 DNA: TGCGCCAGCAGCTTGGTAGAGGAGTATGGCTACACCTTC. It codes for CASSLVEEYGYTF. The chain couples TRBV5-1 to TRBJ1-2; D gene unclear. V lost 0 bases, J lost 5 bases, and 8 bases lay in between. CDR1 is SGHRS and CDR2 is YFSETQ in the germline V gene. The CDR3 has 13 amino acids.

The genes are TRBV5-1 and TRBJ2-7; 9 positions agree with TRBD2. Germline V gene sequence: CDR1 SGHRS, CDR2 YFSETQ. V shed 3 bases, J shed 3 bases, and the junction held 13 bases outside the gene matches. The CDR3 contains 17 residues. In nucleotides, the CDR3 is TGCGCCAGCAGCTCCCAACCGCTTCATAGCGGGAGCTACGAGCAGTACTTC. Its translation is CASSSQPLHSGSYEQYF.

The chain employs TRBV11-2 and TRBJ2-2; unclear D gene. V was clipped by 0 bases and J by 2 bases, with 7 bases between them. Germline V gene lookup returns CDR1 SGHAT and CDR2 FQNNGV. The CDR3 sequence is 15 residues long. In nucleotides, the CDR3 is TGTGCCAGCAGCTTAGAAGGCTCTAACACCGGGGAGCTGTTTTTT. As protein: CASSLEGSNTGELFF.

The chain is built from TRBV28 and TRBJ1-4; no definite D call. The CDR3 is 14 amino acids. V was shortened by 5 bases and J by 3 bases, with 10 bases between the two germline ends. Germline V CDR1 and CDR2: MDHEN, SYDVKM. This CDR3 reads CASSNRSSNEKLFF. The CDR3 nucleotides read TGTGCCAGCAGTAACAGAAGTTCTAATGAAAAACTGTTTTTT.

This clone was seen a few times. The genes are TRBV15 and TRBJ1-4; D is uncertain. V lost 9 bases and J lost 6, with 17 bases in between. The CDR3 loop spans 14 amino acids. Germline loops: CDR1 LNHNV, CDR2 YYDKDF (reference sequence). DNA of the CDR3: TGTGCCACTCAAAAGGGTGGCGCGGATGAAAAACTGTTTTTT. The encoded protein is CATQKGGADEKLFF. Full variable domain (rest looked up from reference TRBV15 and TRBJ1-4): DAMVIQNPRYQVTQFGKPVTLSCSQTLNHNVMYWYQQKSSQAPKLLFHYYDKDFNNEADTPDNFQSRRPNTSFCFLDIRSPGLGDTAMYLCATQKGGADEKLFFGSGTQLSVL.

The J gene is TRBJ1-1, the V gene TRBV18; TRBD1 matches 8 bases. J was trimmed by 5 bases and V by 0 bases; bases with no gene match: 5. The CDR3 covers 15 residues. From germline, CDR1 is KGHSH and CDR2 LQKENI. The CDR3 loop is CASSPPARGRTEAFF. For the CDR3, the DNA is TGTGCCAGCTCACCACCGGCCAGGGGGCGGACTGAAGCTTTCTTT.

The J gene is TRBJ2-6, the V gene TRBV11-2; D is uncertain. CDR3 size: 13 residues. Germline V gene sequence: CDR1 SGHAT, CDR2 FQNNGV. V was shortened by 4 bases and J by 4 bases, with 5 bases between the two germline ends. The CDR3 spells CASSSRGANVLTF. The CDR3 DNA sequence: TGTGCCAGCAGCTCCCGGGGGGCCAACGTCCTGACTTTC. The variable domain in full, completed from reference TRBV11-2 and TRBJ2-6, reads EAGVAQSPRYKIIEKRQSVAFWCNPISGHATLYWYQQILGQGPKLLIQFQNNGVVDDSQLPKDRFSAERLKGVDSTLKIQPAKLEDSAVYLCASSSRGANVLTFGAGSRLTVL.

V usage is TRBV2 and J usage is TRBJ1-5; D might be TRBD1 (6 bases). This CDR3 has 15 amino acids. Germline V gene data show CDR1 as SNHLY and CDR2 as FYNNEI. V lost 7 bases and J lost 2, with 15 bases in between. The CDR3: CASTLSRGGNQPQHF. CDR3 DNA: TGTGCCAGCACCTTGAGTAGGGGGGGCAATCAGCCCCAGCATTTT.

The chain links TRBV10-3 to TRBJ2-1; D not certain. V lost 2 bases and J 2 bases, leaving 7 bases between the germline ends. Germline CDR1 is ENHRY and CDR2 is SYGVKD. The CDR3 runs to 14 residues. The CDR3 DNA is TGTGCCATCAGTGAGACAACTACCTACAATGAGCAGTTCTTC. Its protein product is CAISETTTYNEQFF.

The chain joins TRBV28 to TRBJ2-1; 8 bases fit TRBD1. This CDR3 has 16 residues. Germline V gene lookup returns CDR1 MDHEN and CDR2 SYDVKM. With V trimmed by 5 bases and J by 6 bases, 12 bases remained unmatched. CDR3 residues: CASSTPGQANVNEQFF. The CDR3 nucleotides read TGTGCCAGCAGTACTCCGGGACAGGCGAATGTCAATGAGCAGTTCTTC.

In its sample, this clone was seen a few times. Other DNA sequences in this sample translate to the same CDR3. The CDR3 loop reads CASSSTGYEQYF. For the CDR3, the DNA is TGTGCCAGCAGCTCAACGGGCTACGAGCAGTACTTC. This sequence joins TRBV5-4 and TRBJ2-7; D is unclear. The CDR3 is 12 residues long. CDR1 SGHNT and CDR2 YYREEE come from the germline V gene (reference sequence). With 3 bases removed from V and 3 bases from J, the gap between germline ends came to 7 bases.

In regard to this clone: This same CDR3 is encoded by further DNA sequences in the sample. The rearrangement uses TRBV5-1 and TRBJ2-2; D uncertain. Trimming shortened V by 3 bases and J by 2 bases, and 8 bases separated the two germline ends. CDR3 size: 14 residues. Germline values: CDR1 SGHRS, CDR2 YFSETQ. DNA for the CDR3: TGCGCCAGCAGCTCCACACCAAACACCGGGGAGCTGTTTTTT. Protein: CASSSTPNTGELFF.

This chain's CDR3 is CSARHFNEQFF. CDR3 nucleotides: TGCAGTGCTAGACATTTCAATGAGCAGTTCTTC. The rearrangement links TRBV20-1 to TRBJ2-1; D ambiguous. From germline, CDR1 is DFQATT and CDR2 SNEGSKA (reference sequence). The CDR3 has 11 amino acids. The germline V and J ends were trimmed by 2 bases and 6 bases, with 5 bases remaining between them.

The V and J genes are TRBV29-1 and TRBJ2-3, with no clear D. Trimming stripped 0 bases from V and 6 bases from J, with 19 bases between. Per the germline V gene, CDR1 is SQVTM and CDR2 is ANQGSEA. The CDR3 spans 16 residues. This CDR3 is CSVEDPPGAEGDTQYF. The CDR3 DNA follows: TGCAGCGTTGAAGATCCCCCCGGTGCCGAAGGCGATACGCAGTATTTT.

This clone was recorded once. The J gene is TRBJ2-1, the V gene TRBV5-1; TRBD1 matches at 9 bases. V shed 7 bases and J 8 bases; nucleotides not matched to a gene: 13. CDR1 is SGHRS, CDR2 YFSETQ, per germline. This CDR3 has 15 amino acids. CDR3 residues: CASGSQGALFDEQFF. Here the CDR3 DNA reads TGCGCCAGCGGATCACAGGGGGCCCTTTTTGATGAGCAGTTCTTC.